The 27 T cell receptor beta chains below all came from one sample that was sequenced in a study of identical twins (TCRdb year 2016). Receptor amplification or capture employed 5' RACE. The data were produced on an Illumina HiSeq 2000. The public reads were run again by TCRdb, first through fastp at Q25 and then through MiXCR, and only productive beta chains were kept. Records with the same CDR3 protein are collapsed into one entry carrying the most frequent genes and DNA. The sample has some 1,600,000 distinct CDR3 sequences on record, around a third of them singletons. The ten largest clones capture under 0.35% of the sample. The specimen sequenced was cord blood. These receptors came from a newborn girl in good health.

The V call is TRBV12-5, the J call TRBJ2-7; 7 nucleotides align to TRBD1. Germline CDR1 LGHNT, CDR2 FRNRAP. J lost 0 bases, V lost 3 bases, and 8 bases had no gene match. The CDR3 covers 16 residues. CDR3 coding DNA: TGTGCTAGTGGTTTAAGGGGACAGCTAGTCTCCTACGAGCAGTACTTC. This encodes CASGLRGQLVSYEQYF. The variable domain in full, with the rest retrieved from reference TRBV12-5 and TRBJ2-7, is DARVTQTPRHKVTEMGQEVTMRCQPILGHNTVFWYRQTMMQGLELLAYFRNRAPLDDSGMPKDRFSAEMPDATLATLKIQPSEPRDSAVYFCASGLRGQLVSYEQYFGPGTRLTVT.

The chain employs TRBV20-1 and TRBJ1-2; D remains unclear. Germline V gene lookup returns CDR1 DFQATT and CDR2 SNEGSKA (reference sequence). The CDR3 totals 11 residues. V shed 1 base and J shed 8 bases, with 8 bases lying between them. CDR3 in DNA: TGCAGTGCTAGAGGCTGGGAAGGCTACACCTTC. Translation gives CSARGWEGYTF.

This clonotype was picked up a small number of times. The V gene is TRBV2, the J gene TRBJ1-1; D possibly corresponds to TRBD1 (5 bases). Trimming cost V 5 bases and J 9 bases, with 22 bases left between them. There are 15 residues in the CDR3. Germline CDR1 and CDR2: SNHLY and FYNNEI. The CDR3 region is CASSLIGGQGIQAFF. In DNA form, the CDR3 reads TGTGCCAGCAGTCTCATTGGAGGGCAGGGAATACAAGCTTTCTTT.

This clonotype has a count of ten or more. The CDR3 here is CASSPRLAGGDNEQFF. CDR3 nucleotide sequence: TGTGCCAGCAGTCCCCGATTAGCGGGGGGGGACAATGAGCAGTTCTTC. V gene TRBV27 combines with J gene TRBJ2-1; 11 bases map to TRBD2. Germline V gene lookup returns CDR1 MNHEY and CDR2 SMNVEV (reference sequence). CDR3 length: 16 amino acids. V was pared by 5 bases and J by 5 bases, with 8 bases of the junction left unmatched.

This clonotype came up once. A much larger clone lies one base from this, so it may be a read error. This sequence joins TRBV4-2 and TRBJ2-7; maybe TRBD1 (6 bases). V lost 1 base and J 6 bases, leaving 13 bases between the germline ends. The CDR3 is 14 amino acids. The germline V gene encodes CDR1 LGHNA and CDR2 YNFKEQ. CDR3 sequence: CASSQATGFCEQYF. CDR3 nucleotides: TGTGCCAGCAGCCAAGCCACAGGGTTTTGCGAGCAGTACTTC.

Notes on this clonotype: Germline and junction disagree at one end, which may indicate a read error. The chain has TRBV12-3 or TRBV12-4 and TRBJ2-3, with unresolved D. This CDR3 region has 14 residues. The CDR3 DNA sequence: TGTGCCAGCAGCCCAAGGGTTTGGAGAGATACGCGGTATTTT. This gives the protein CASSPRVWRDTRYF.

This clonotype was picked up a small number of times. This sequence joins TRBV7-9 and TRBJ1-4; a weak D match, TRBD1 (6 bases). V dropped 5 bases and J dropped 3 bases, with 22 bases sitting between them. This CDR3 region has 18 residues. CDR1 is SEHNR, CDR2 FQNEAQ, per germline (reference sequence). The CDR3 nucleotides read TGTGCCAGCAGCAAACCCGTGGGGGGCCAGGGAGCTAATGAAAAACTGTTTTTT. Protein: CASSKPVGGQGANEKLFF.

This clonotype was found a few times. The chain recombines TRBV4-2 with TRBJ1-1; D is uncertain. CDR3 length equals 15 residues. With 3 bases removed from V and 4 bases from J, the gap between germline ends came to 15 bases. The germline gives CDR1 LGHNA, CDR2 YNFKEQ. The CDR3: CASSQVDVGLTEAFF. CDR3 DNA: TGTGCCAGCAGCCAGGTCGACGTCGGCCTCACTGAAGCTTTCTTT.

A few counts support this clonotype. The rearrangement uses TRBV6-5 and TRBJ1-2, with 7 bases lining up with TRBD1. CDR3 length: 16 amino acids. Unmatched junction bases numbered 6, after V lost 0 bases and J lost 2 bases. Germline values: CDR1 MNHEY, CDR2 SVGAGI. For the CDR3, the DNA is TGTGCCAGCAGTTACTCGGGAAGGGGGCGCAACTATGGCTACACCTTC. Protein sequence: CASSYSGRGRNYGYTF.

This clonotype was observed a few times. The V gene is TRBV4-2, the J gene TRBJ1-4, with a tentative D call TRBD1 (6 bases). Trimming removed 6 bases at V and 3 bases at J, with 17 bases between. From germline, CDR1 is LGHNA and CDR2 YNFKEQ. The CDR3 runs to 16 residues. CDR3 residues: CASSPSEGEANEKLFF. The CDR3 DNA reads TGTGCCAGCAGTCCTTCTGAGGGGGAGGCTAATGAAAAACTGTTTTTT.

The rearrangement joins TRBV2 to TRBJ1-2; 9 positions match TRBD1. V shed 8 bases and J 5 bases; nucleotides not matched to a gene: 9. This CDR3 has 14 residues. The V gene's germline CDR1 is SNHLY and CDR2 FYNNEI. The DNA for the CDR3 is TGTGCCAGCGGGGACAGGGAGTTGGGTTATGGCTACACCTTC. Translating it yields CASGDRELGYGYTF.

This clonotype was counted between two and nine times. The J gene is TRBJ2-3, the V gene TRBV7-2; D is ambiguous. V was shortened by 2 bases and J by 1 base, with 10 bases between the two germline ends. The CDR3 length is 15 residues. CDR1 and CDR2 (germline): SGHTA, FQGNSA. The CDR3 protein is CASSLRVWGTDTQYF. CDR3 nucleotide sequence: TGTGCCAGCAGCTTAAGGGTTTGGGGCACAGATACGCAGTATTTT.

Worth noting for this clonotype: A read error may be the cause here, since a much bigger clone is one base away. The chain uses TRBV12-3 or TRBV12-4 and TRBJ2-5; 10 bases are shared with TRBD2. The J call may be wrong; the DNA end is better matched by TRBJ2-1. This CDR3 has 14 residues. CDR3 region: CASRTSGRGETQFF. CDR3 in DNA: TGTGCCAGCAGGACAAGCGGGAGGGGAGAGACCCAGTTCTTC.

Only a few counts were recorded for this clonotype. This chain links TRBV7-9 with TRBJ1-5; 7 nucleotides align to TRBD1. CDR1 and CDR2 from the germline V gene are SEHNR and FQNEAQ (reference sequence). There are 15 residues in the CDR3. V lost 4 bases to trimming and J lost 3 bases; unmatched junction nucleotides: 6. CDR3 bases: TGTGCCAGCAGCTCGATCGGACAGGCCAATCAGCCCCAGCATTTT. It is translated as CASSSIGQANQPQHF.

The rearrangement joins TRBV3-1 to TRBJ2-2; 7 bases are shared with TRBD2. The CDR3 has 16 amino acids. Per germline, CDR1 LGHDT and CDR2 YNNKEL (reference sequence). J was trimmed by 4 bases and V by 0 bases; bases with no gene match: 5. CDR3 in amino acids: CASSQDRTGGTGELFF. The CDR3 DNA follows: TGTGCCAGCAGCCAAGATAGAACGGGAGGCACCGGGGAGCTGTTTTTT.

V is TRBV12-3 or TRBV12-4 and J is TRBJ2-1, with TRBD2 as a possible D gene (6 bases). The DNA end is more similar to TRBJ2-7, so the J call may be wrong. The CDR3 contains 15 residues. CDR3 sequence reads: CASRVGSPHYNEQYF. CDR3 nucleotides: TGTGCCAGTAGAGTCGGGAGTCCCCACTACAATGAGCAGTACTTC.

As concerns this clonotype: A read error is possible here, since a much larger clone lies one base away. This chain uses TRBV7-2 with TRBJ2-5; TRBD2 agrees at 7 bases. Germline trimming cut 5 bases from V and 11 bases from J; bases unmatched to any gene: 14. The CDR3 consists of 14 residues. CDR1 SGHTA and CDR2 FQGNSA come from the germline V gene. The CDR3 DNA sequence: TGTGCCAGCAGCACCGGACTAGTCTACAATGAGCAGTACTTC. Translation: CASSTGLVYNEQYF. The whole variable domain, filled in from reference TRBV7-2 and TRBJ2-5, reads GAGVSQSPSNKVTEKGKDVELRCDPISGHTALYWYRQSLGQGLEFLIYFQGNSAPDKSGLPSDRFSAERTGGSVSTLTIQRTQQEDSAVYLCASSTGLVYNEQYFGPGTRLLVL.

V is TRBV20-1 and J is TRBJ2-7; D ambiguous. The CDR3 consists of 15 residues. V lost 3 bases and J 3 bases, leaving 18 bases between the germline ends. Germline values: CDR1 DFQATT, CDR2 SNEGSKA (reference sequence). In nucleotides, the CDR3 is TGCAGTGCTAGTCTCATGGCAGGATGGATCTACGAGCAGTACTTC. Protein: CSASLMAGWIYEQYF.

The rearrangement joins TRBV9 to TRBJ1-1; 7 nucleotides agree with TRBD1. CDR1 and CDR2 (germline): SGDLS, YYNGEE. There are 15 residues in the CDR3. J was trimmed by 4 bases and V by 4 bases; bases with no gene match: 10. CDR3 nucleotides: TGTGCCAGCAGCCCAGGGGGGGGGCGCAGCACTGAAGCTTTCTTT. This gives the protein CASSPGGGRSTEAFF. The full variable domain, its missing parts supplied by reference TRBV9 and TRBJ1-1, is DSGVTQTPKHLITATGQRVTLRCSPRSGDLSVYWYQQSLDQGLQFLIQYYNGEERAKGNILERFSAQQFPDLHSELNLSSLELGDSALYFCASSPGGGRSTEAFFGQGTRLTVV.

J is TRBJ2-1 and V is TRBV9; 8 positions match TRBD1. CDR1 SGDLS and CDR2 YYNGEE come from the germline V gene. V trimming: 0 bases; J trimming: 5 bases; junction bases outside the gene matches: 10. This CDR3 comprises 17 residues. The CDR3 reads CASSVAAGGWENNEQFF. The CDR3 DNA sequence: TGTGCCAGCAGCGTAGCGGCAGGGGGCTGGGAGAACAATGAGCAGTTCTTC.

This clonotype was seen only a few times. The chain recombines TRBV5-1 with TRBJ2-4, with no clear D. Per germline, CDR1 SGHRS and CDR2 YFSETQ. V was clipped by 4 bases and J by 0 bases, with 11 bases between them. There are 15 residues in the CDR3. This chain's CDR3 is CASSVGGSAKNIQYF. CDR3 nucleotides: TGCGCCAGCAGCGTAGGTGGCTCAGCCAAAAACATTCAGTACTTC. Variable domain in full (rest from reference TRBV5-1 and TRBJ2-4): KAGVTQTPRYLIKTRGQQVTLSCSPISGHRSVSWYQQTPGQGLQFLFEYFSETQRNKGNFPGRFSGRQFSNSRSEMNVSTLELGDSALYLCASSVGGSAKNIQYFGAGTRLSVL.

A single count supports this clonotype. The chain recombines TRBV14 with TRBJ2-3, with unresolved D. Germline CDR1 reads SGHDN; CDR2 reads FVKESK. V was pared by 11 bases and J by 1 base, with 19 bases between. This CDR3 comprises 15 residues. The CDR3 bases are TGTGCCGCTAGTCCCCTGGCTGCTGGCACAGATACGCAGTATTTT. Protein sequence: CAASPLAAGTDTQYF.

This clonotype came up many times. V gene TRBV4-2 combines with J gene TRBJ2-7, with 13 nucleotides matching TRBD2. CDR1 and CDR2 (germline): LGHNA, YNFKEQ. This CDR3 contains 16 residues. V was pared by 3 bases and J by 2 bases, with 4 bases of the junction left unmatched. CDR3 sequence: CASSHRTSGRTYEQYF. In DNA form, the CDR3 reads TGTGCCAGCAGCCATCGGACTAGCGGGAGAACCTACGAGCAGTACTTC.

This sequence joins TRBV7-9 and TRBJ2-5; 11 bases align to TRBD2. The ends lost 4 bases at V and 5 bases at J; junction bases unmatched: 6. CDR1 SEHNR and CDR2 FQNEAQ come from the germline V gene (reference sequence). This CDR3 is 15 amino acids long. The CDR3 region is CASSSNSGRAETQYF. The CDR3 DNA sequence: TGTGCCAGCAGCTCAAATAGCGGGAGGGCCGAGACCCAGTACTTC.

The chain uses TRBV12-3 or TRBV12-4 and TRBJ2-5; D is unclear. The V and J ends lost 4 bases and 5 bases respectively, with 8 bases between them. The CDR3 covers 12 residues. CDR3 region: CASSSWGETQYF. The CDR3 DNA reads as TGTGCCAGCAGTTCGTGGGGTGAGACCCAGTACTTC.

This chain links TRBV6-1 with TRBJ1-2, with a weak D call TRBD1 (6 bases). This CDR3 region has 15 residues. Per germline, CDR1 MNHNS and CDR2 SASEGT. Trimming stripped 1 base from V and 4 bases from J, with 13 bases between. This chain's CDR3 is CASSEEGGFSYGYTF. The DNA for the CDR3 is TGTGCCAGCAGTGAAGAGGGGGGATTCTCCTATGGCTACACCTTC.

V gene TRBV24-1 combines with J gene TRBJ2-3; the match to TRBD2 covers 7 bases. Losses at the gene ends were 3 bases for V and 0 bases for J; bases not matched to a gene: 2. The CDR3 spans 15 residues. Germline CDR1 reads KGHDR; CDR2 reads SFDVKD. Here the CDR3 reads CATSDSGASTDTQYF. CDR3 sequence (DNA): TGTGCCACCAGTGATAGCGGGGCCAGCACAGATACGCAGTATTTT.